This TCR beta chain was identified during a study of T cells in Graves' hyperthyroidism and ophthalmopathy. Study-wide points: Ophthalmopathy was identified by the model a median around 6.3 months ahead of onset.

A word on this clonotype: Its target is unknown.

Trimming at V came to 3 bases and at J to 3 bases, leaving 8 bases not matched to a gene. Germline assignment: CDR1 SGHRS and CDR2 YFSETQ. There are 18 residues in the CDR3. Amplified regions were TCR beta CDR3 sequences from RNA transcripts. The TCR CDR3 first-round RT-PCR relied on the HTBI primer set. One entry per CDR3 protein, called by TCRdb with MiXCR from the multiplex PCR reads. In the table there are around 300,000 distinct CDR3 sequences, approximately 23% of which are singletons. At least 3 on the Clinical Activity Score was recorded for ophthalmopathy patients, who also had NOSPECS grade at least 4 and duration under 3 months.

Sequencing was carried out using blood. This TCR came from a man aged 25 to 45 with Graves' ophthalmopathy. The chain has TRBV5-1 and TRBJ2-1; TRBD2 matches at 14 bases. The CDR3 is CASSSIGTSGSFYNEQFF. Written as DNA, the CDR3 is TGCGCCAGCAGCTCGATAGGGACTAGCGGGAGTTTCTACAATGAGCAGTTCTTC.